This is a list of T cell receptor beta chains from one sample in a study of response to subunit inactivated influenza vaccine. TCRdb ran MiXCR on the RT-PCR reads and lists one entry per CDR3 protein. This sample has 450,000 to 600,000 distinct CDR3 sequences, with less than 10% found just once. The sequencing used PBMCs from blood, collected around 25 months after vaccination. These TCRs come from a man in his fifties or sixties who received an inactivated influenza vaccine. The CDR3 runs from the conserved cysteine through the conserved F or W. The D gene is left open where the match is weak. Rows give clone size only sometimes, using once, few, many, or a class for an expanded clone.

V	D	size	J	CDR3	DNA
TRBV20-1	.	few	TRBJ2-1	CSASLLRGWDEQFF	TGCAGTGCTAGTTTACTCAGGGGATGGGATGAGCAGTTCTTC
TRBV5-1	TRBD1	.	TRBJ2-7	CASSLVGTGAPEQYF	TGCGCCAGCAGCTTGGTTGGGACAGGGGCGCCCGAGCAGTACTTC
TRBV11-3	.	.	TRBJ2-7	CASSRRGNEQYF	TGTGCCAGCAGCCGTCGAGGGAACGAGCAGTACTTC
TRBV5-6	TRBD1	.	TRBJ2-4	CASSLESTGLAKNIQYF	TGTGCCAGCAGCTTGGAATCGACAGGGCTAGCCAAAAACATTCAGTACTTC
TRBV5-1	TRBD1	.	TRBJ1-6	CASRRGTGGDSYNSPLHF	TGCGCCAGCAGAAGGGGGACAGGGGGCGATAGCTATAATTCACCCCTCCACTTT
TRBV10-3	.	.	TRBJ2-6	CAIGSGQSSGANVLTF	TGTGCCATCGGGAGCGGGCAGAGCTCTGGGGCCAACGTCCTGACTTTC
TRBV12-3/TRBV12-4	.	few	TRBJ1-2	CASSPGRGNYGYTF	TGTGCCAGCAGCCCAGGGCGGGGGAACTATGGCTACACCTTC
TRBV29-1	.	many	TRBJ2-7	CSAGMDLAYEQYF	TGCAGCGCTGGAATGGACCTTGCGTACGAGCAGTACTTC
TRBV4-3	.	many	TRBJ1-6	CASSPTLDGSYNSPLHF	TGCGCCAGCAGCCCCACGTTGGATGGATCCTATAATTCACCCCTCCACTTT
TRBV7-7	.	.	TRBJ2-5	CASTNGGTQYF	TGTGCTAGCACCAATGGCGGGACCCAGTACTTC
TRBV20-1	TRBD1	.	TRBJ2-7	CSAGTGQATYEQYF	TGCAGTGCTGGGACGGGACAGGCAACCTACGAGCAGTACTTC
TRBV7-6	TRBD1	.	TRBJ2-3	CASSQTHPGGSVNTDTQYF	TGTGCCAGCAGCCAGACTCATCCAGGGGGCAGCGTCAACACAGATACGCAGTATTTT
TRBV6-5	.	many	TRBJ1-1	CASSYQGGNTEAFF	TGTGCCAGCAGTTACCAGGGAGGGAACACTGAAGCTTTCTTT
TRBV6-2/TRBV6-3	.	many	TRBJ1-2	CASSPTPTNYGYTF	TGTGCCAGCAGTCCGACACCTACTAACTATGGCTACACCTTC
TRBV7-9	TRBD1	few	TRBJ1-1	CASSLQGAKGTEAFF	TGTGCCAGCAGCTTACAGGGGGCAAAGGGGACTGAAGCTTTCTTT
TRBV5-1	.	few	TRBJ2-2	CASGQENTGELFF	TGCGCCAGCGGGCAGGAGAACACCGGGGAGCTGTTTTTT
TRBV12-3/TRBV12-4	.	many	TRBJ2-5	CASKEAYQETQYF	TGTGCCAGCAAGGAGGCTTACCAAGAGACCCAGTACTTC
TRBV6-1	.	few	TRBJ1-4	CASRKEGPTNEKLFF	TGTGCCAGCAGAAAGGAGGGCCCAACTAATGAAAAACTGTTTTTT
TRBV5-1	TRBD2	.	TRBJ2-2	CASSPRAGVNTGELFF	TGCGCCAGCAGCCCACGCGCGGGGGTCAACACCGGGGAGCTGTTTTTT
TRBV10-3	.	many	TRBJ2-5	CAISEADRTQYF	TGTGCCATCAGTGAGGCCGACAGGACCCAGTACTTC
TRBV7-2	.	few	TRBJ1-5	CASSFYHQPQHF	TGTGCCAGCAGCTTTTATCATCAGCCCCAGCATTTT
TRBV10-2	.	.	TRBJ1-1	CASSEYRITEAFF	TGCGCCAGCAGTGAGTACCGCATCACTGAAGCTTTCTTT
TRBV3-1	TRBD1	.	TRBJ1-5	CASSQTGGWGQPQHF	TGTGCCAGCAGCCAAACAGGGGGTTGGGGTCAGCCCCAGCATTTT
TRBV20-1	TRBD2	.	TRBJ2-3	CSAVRTSGRADTQYF	TGCAGTGCTGTTCGGACTAGCGGGAGGGCGGATACGCAGTATTTT
TRBV5-1	.	many	TRBJ2-3	CASSLDRTDTQYF	TGCGCCAGCAGCCTCGACCGCACAGATACGCAGTATTTT
TRBV20-1	TRBD1	many	TRBJ1-6	CSAVRTGFNSPLHF	TGCAGTGCTGTAAGGACAGGATTTAATTCACCCCTCCACTTT
TRBV9	.	many	TRBJ1-4	CASSVSPTGNEKLFF	TGTGCCAGCAGCGTATCGCCCACAGGGAATGAAAAACTGTTTTTT